Below are 27 T cell receptor beta chains sequenced from a single sample in a study of blood T cell repertoires in COVID-19. The data were produced by immunoSEQ multiplex PCR, yet TCRdb's version contains in-frame clones alone and is incomplete. The profile covers 250,000 to 300,000 clones, with about 91% appearing a single time and 0.95% to 1.5% taken by the ten largest. Sequencing input: PBMCs or T cells enriched from blood (not recorded which). Receptors originate from a human donor in a cohort exposed to, infected with or recovered from COVID-19 (not recorded which). The donor label of this sample is uncertain.

The chain links TRBV6-5 to TRBJ1-2; no firm D call. Germline V lookup: CDR1 MNHEY, CDR2 SVGAGI. V was cut by 7 bases and J by 5 bases, with 14 bases left in between. This CDR3 has 13 residues. The CDR3 spells CASKRALGYGYTF. CDR3 DNA: TGTGCCAGCAAGAGGGCTTTAGGGTATGGCTACACCTTC.

The chain couples TRBV19 to TRBJ1-1; D remains ambiguous. The CDR3 is made up of 13 amino acids. Trimming cost V 7 bases and J 1 base, with 10 bases left between them. Germline CDR1 LNHDA, CDR2 SQIVND (reference sequence). The CDR3 here is CASTTPWNTEAFF. In DNA form, the CDR3 reads TGTGCCAGTACCACTCCCTGGAACACTGAAGCTTTCTTT. The full variable domain, rest sourced from reference TRBV19 and TRBJ1-1, is DGGITQSPKYLFRKEGQNVTLSCEQNLNHDAMYWYRQDPGQGLRLIYYSQIVNDFQKGDIAEGYSVSREKKESFPLTVTSAQKNPTAFYLCASTTPWNTEAFFGQGTRLTVV.

The chain employs TRBV4-1 and TRBJ1-1; 7 bases align to TRBD1. With V trimmed by 0 bases and J by 3 bases, 7 bases remained unmatched. Germline CDR1 and CDR2: MGHRA and YSYEKL. The CDR3 has 16 residues. CDR3 DNA sequence: TGCGCCAGCAGCCAAGAAGCCGCAGGGGGTCACACTGAAGCTTTCTTT. Amino acids: CASSQEAAGGHTEAFF.

The chain carries TRBV7-6 and TRBJ1-6; the D is unclear. This CDR3 region has 16 residues. Germline CDR1 and CDR2: SGHVS and FNYEAQ. V gave up 1 base and J gave up 2 bases, with 9 bases separating them. CDR3 amino acids: CASSLDLSAYNSPLHF. DNA of the CDR3: TGTGCCAGCAGCTTAGACCTATCTGCCTATAATTCACCCCTCCACTTT.

The chain joins TRBV30 to TRBJ1-6; no firm D call. Between the trimmed V and J ends, which lost 2 bases and 3 bases, there was a span of 8 bases. From germline, CDR1 is GTSNPN and CDR2 SVGIG (reference sequence). This CDR3 contains 14 residues. The CDR3 nucleotides are TGTGCCTGGAGTACTACGGTCTATAATTCACCCCTCCACTTT. Its translation is CAWSTTVYNSPLHF.

This clone was detected only a few times. The V and J genes are TRBV6-1 and TRBJ1-1; 8 nucleotides align to TRBD1. J gave up 1 base and V 3 bases, and 4 bases lay outside the gene matches. The CDR3 length is 15 residues. Germline CDR1 and CDR2: MNHNS and SASEGT. CDR3 nucleotide sequence: TGTGCCAGCAGTGACCGGGACAGGAGGAACACTGAAGCTTTCTTT. Its protein is CASSDRDRRNTEAFF.

This clone was counted only a few times. V and J are TRBV7-9 and TRBJ2-7; 8 bases are a match to TRBD1. Germline loops: CDR1 SEHNR, CDR2 FQNEAQ (reference sequence). The CDR3 runs to 18 residues. The junction had 17 bases not matched to a gene; V was cut back by 5 bases and J by 2 bases. CDR3 in DNA: TGTGCCAGCAGCCCTAGCGAGGGACAGGCCCCGAGGACCTACGAGCAGTACTTC. As protein: CASSPSEGQAPRTYEQYF.

This chain connects TRBV5-1 to TRBJ2-3; 8 bases are shared with TRBD2. The germline V gene encodes CDR1 SGHRS and CDR2 YFSETQ. The CDR3 is 16 amino acids. V shed 0 bases and J 5 bases; nucleotides not matched to a gene: 8. CDR3 in amino acids: CASSLGRGGRGDTQYF. For the CDR3, the DNA is TGCGCCAGCAGCTTGGGACGGGGGGGCCGGGGAGATACGCAGTATTTT.

The chain is built from TRBV7-9 and TRBJ1-2, with TRBD1 matching over 12 bases. J gave up 8 bases and V 3 bases, and 4 bases lay outside the gene matches. Germline V CDR1 and CDR2: SEHNR, FQNEAQ (reference sequence). The CDR3 has 14 residues. The CDR3 protein is CASSLGQGAYGYTF. The CDR3 DNA reads as TGTGCCAGCAGCTTGGGACAGGGGGCTTACGGCTACACCTTC.

This chain joins TRBV7-2 and TRBJ1-4; no clear D gene. CDR1 SGHTA and CDR2 FQGNSA come from the germline V gene. The CDR3 runs to 15 residues. V was trimmed by 2 bases and J by 5 bases, leaving 12 bases between them. The CDR3 protein is CASSLYRAGNEKLFF. In DNA, the CDR3 is TGTGCCAGCAGCTTATATCGAGCGGGAAATGAAAAACTGTTTTTT.

The chain's CDR3 is CASRRIRDSYQPQHF. For the CDR3, the DNA is TGTGCCAGCCGTCGAATCCGGGACAGCTATCAGCCCCAGCATTTT. V gene TRBV27 combines with J gene TRBJ1-5; 7 nucleotides align to TRBD1. This CDR3 is 15 amino acids long. The ends lost 8 bases at V and 5 bases at J; junction bases unmatched: 12. In germline, CDR1 is MNHEY, CDR2 SMNVEV (reference sequence).

The rearrangement uses TRBV28 and TRBJ1-1; no clear D gene. The germline V gene has CDR1 MDHEN and CDR2 SYDVKM. This CDR3 contains 13 residues. The ends were cut back, 3 bases at V and 4 bases at J, with 9 bases in the middle. CDR3: CASSLKQATEAFF. The CDR3 DNA sequence: TGTGCCAGCAGTTTGAAGCAGGCCACTGAAGCTTTCTTT.

The V and J genes are TRBV19 and TRBJ1-3, with D possibly being TRBD1 (6 bases). Germline CDR1 LNHDA, CDR2 SQIVND (reference sequence). This CDR3 has 15 amino acids. The ends were cut back, 1 base at V and 4 bases at J, with 11 bases in the middle. The CDR3 loop is CASSIVPRGGNTIYF. For the CDR3, the DNA is TGTGCCAGTAGTATAGTCCCCAGGGGAGGAAACACCATATATTTT.

The rearrangement links TRBV30 to TRBJ1-1, with D perhaps matching TRBD1 (6 bases). The CDR3 runs to 15 residues. The germline CDR1 and CDR2 sequences are GTSNPN and SVGIG (reference sequence). Trimming cost V 5 bases and J 0 bases, with 16 bases left between them. CDR3 nucleotides: TGTGCCTGGGAGGTGGACAGACTAATGAACACTGAAGCTTTCTTT. This gives the protein CAWEVDRLMNTEAFF. The entire variable domain, with the rest obtained from reference TRBV30 and TRBJ1-1, is as follows: SQTIHQWPATLVQPVGSPLSLECTVEGTSNPNLYWYRQAAGRGLQLLFYSVGIGQISSEVPQNLSASRPQDRQFILSSKKLLLSDSGFYLCAWEVDRLMNTEAFFGQGTRLTVV.

In DNA form, the CDR3 reads TGTGCCAGCAGTTCTTACACCGGGGAGCTGTTTTTT. Protein sequence: CASSSYTGELFF. This sequence joins TRBV12-3 or TRBV12-4 and TRBJ2-2; no reliable D call. Trimming removed 4 bases from V and 3 bases from J, with 3 bases in between. The CDR3 sequence is 12 residues long.

The chain combines TRBV2 with TRBJ1-6, with TRBD1 matching 7 bases. CDR3 length: 14 residues. Trimming cost V 4 bases and J 6 bases; bases outside gene matches: 3. The germline V gene encodes CDR1 SNHLY and CDR2 FYNNEI. The CDR3 DNA reads as TGTGCCAGCAGTGCCGACAGGGCTAATTCACCCCTCCACTTT. Its protein is CASSADRANSPLHF.

To note about this clone: Distinct nucleotide sequences in the sample also encode this CDR3. The chain joins TRBV30 to TRBJ1-5; a weak D match, TRBD1 (6 bases). Per germline, CDR1 GTSNPN and CDR2 SVGIG (reference sequence). Trimming removed 1 base from V and 5 bases from J, with 6 bases in between. CDR3 size: 12 residues. CDR3 bases: TGTGCCTGGAGTGCAGGGGATCAGCCCCAGCATTTT. It translates to CAWSAGDQPQHF.

This chain connects TRBV6-5 to TRBJ2-3, with 9 positions matching TRBD2. The CDR3 is 15 amino acids. The germline gives CDR1 MNHEY, CDR2 SVGAGI. With V trimmed by 4 bases and J by 3 bases, 5 bases remained unmatched. CDR3 sequence: CASSWRGGGTDTQYF. The CDR3 nucleotides read TGTGCCAGCAGTTGGCGCGGGGGGGGGACAGATACGCAGTATTTT.

Only a few counts were recorded for this clone. The CDR3 reads CASSGMDTEAFF. DNA for the CDR3: TGCGCCAGCTCCGGTATGGACACTGAAGCTTTCTTT. V and J are TRBV5-1 and TRBJ1-1; D is uncertain. Germline-derived CDR1 and CDR2 are SGHRS and YFSETQ. The V and J ends lost 7 bases and 3 bases respectively, with 10 bases between them. The CDR3 extends over 12 amino acids.

J is TRBJ2-1 and V is TRBV7-3, with D perhaps TRBD2 (6 bases). Germline V lookup: CDR1 SGHTA, CDR2 FQGTGA. Trimming pared 5 bases from V and 3 bases from J, leaving 14 bases between. The CDR3 extends over 15 amino acids. CDR3 DNA: TGTGCCAGCAGCCCCCCCGGGACTCACTACAATGAGCAGTTCTTC. This encodes CASSPPGTHYNEQFF.

The chain has TRBV7-2 and TRBJ1-5, with TRBD1 matching 8 bases. Germline CDR1 SGHTA, CDR2 FQGNSA. The V segment lost 6 bases and the J segment 7 bases; nucleotides outside the gene matches: 11. The CDR3 loop spans 15 amino acids. The CDR3: CASSTGQGLGQPQHF. The CDR3 DNA is TGTGCCAGCAGTACTGGACAGGGTCTCGGACAGCCCCAGCATTTT.

The CDR3 region has the DNA TGTGCCAGCAGCTTAACCGGACTCATACAAGAGACCCAGTACTTC. Its protein product is CASSLTGLIQETQYF. This chain links TRBV7-3 with TRBJ2-5; D perhaps matches TRBD2 (5 bases). This CDR3 contains 15 residues. In germline, CDR1 is SGHTA, CDR2 FQGTGA. Trimming removed 0 bases from V and 2 bases from J, with 10 bases in between.

The CDR3 DNA reads as TGTGCCAGCAGCGTAGACTACGAGCAGTACTTC. It codes for CASSVDYEQYF. The chain couples TRBV6-5 to TRBJ2-7; no reliable D call. Germline CDR1 is MNHEY and CDR2 is SVGAGI. This CDR3 is built from 11 residues. Deletions cut 6 bases from V and 3 bases from J, with 6 bases between.

The V call is TRBV30, the J call TRBJ2-5; TRBD1 matches 12 bases. This CDR3 is built from 16 residues. V lost 4 bases, J lost 1 base, and 7 bases stayed unmatched. Germline V gene lookup returns CDR1 GTSNPN and CDR2 SVGIG (reference sequence). The CDR3 DNA reads as TGTGCCTGGAAGGGACAGGGGGCTCACACCCAAGAGACCCAGTACTTC. Its protein is CAWKGQGAHTQETQYF. Full variable domain (outside the CDR3, taken from reference TRBV30 and TRBJ2-5): SQTIHQWPATLVQPVGSPLSLECTVEGTSNPNLYWYRQAAGRGLQLLFYSVGIGQISSEVPQNLSASRPQDRQFILSSKKLLLSDSGFYLCAWKGQGAHTQETQYFGPGTRLLVL.

The chain combines TRBV19 with TRBJ1-4, with a tentative D call TRBD1 (5 bases). Trimming stripped 7 bases from V and 3 bases from J, with 12 bases between. This CDR3 is 14 amino acids long. The germline V gene encodes CDR1 LNHDA and CDR2 SQIVND (reference sequence). The CDR3: CASKEGRANEKLFF. The CDR3 region has the DNA TGTGCCAGTAAGGAAGGCAGGGCTAATGAAAAACTGTTTTTT.

The table lists this clone with a count of one. The chain carries TRBV9 and TRBJ1-3; TRBD1 might be the D (5 bases). The CDR3 loop spans 16 amino acids. Trimming cost V 0 bases and J 2 bases, with 12 bases left between them. Germline V lookup: CDR1 SGDLS, CDR2 YYNGEE. This chain's CDR3 is CASSVAVGGAGNTIYF. In DNA, the CDR3 is TGTGCCAGCAGCGTAGCTGTCGGGGGAGCTGGAAACACCATATATTTT.

This clone was picked up one time. CDR3 sequence: CASSPGDRLSTEAFF. In DNA, the CDR3 is TGTGCCAGCTCACCAGGAGACAGGTTAAGCACTGAAGCTTTCTTT. The rearrangement uses TRBV18 and TRBJ1-1; D might be TRBD1 (6 bases). The CDR3 has 15 residues. Germline assignment: CDR1 KGHSH and CDR2 LQKENI. Trimming took 2 bases from V and 4 from J, leaving 14 bases between them.